A selection of T cell receptor beta chains follows, all from one sample in a study of cytomegalovirus exposure and HLA in healthy donors. Using immunoSEQ multiplex PCR, the repertoire was profiled, and TCRdb retains in-frame clones only, with some absent. Recorded for this sample: under 200,000 clones. The sample taken for sequencing was PBMCs. Receptors were obtained from a man aged 30 to 45 in good health and CMV-seronegative. Each CDR3 is given with its conserved first and last residue. Each record gives: D gene, J gene, V gene, CDR3 DNA, CDR3 protein. A D gene is named only where the DNA matches it firmly.

NA | TRBJ2-6 | TRBV5-4 | TGTGCCAGCAGCGACGACAGTCTTGGAGCTGGGGCCAACGTCCTGACTTTC | CASSDDSLGAGANVLTF
TRBD2 | TRBJ2-5 | TRBV4-1 | TGCGCCAGCAGCCTTAGCGGGGCGGGAACACGGCAAGAGACCCAGTACTTC | CASSLSGAGTRQETQYF
TRBD1 | TRBJ1-5 | TRBV4-1 | TGCGCCAGCAGCCAAGATGAAGGGGGCTATGGCAATCAGCCCCAGCATTTT | CASSQDEGGYGNQPQHF
TRBD2 | TRBJ2-5 | TRBV2 | TGTGCCAGTCTTTGGGACGCGGGAGCGACCCAGTACTTC | CASLWDAGATQYF
TRBD1 | TRBJ2-2 | TRBV29-1 | TGCAGCGTTCGACCACAGGGGTCCACCGGGGAGCTGTTTTTT | CSVRPQGSTGELFF
NA | TRBJ2-7 | TRBV7-2 | TGTGCCAGCAGCTTAGTCGGGGTCGGCTACGAGCAGTACTTC | CASSLVGVGYEQYF
TRBD1 | TRBJ1-2 | TRBV9 | TGTGCCAGCAGCGTAGCGGGGACAGGGACTAACTATGGCTACACCTTC | CASSVAGTGTNYGYTF
TRBD1 | TRBJ2-7 | TRBV7-9 | TGTGCCAGCAGCCCCTCGGACAGGGGGCGGGTGGACTACGAGCAGTACTTC | CASSPSDRGRVDYEQYF
NA | TRBJ2-1 | TRBV21-1 | TGTGCCAGCAGCATAATTAATCCCACTAGCGGCTACAATGAGCAGTTCTTC | CASSIINPTSGYNEQFF
NA | TRBJ2-3 | TRBV7-9 | TGTGCCAGCAGAGAAAATCGGGAGAACACAGATACGCAGTATTTT | CASRENRENTDTQYF
NA | TRBJ1-2 | TRBV18 | TGTGCCAGCTCACCAAGAGAACGCGAAAATAAACGGGACACCTTC | CASSPRERENKRDTF
NA | TRBJ1-2 | TRBV30 | TGTGCCTGGAGGGACCCCGGGGGTTATGGCTACACCTTC | CAWRDPGGYGYTF
TRBD1 | TRBJ2-7 | TRBV11-2 | TGTGCCAGCAGCCAGGGACAGTCCTACGAGCAGTACTTC | CASSQGQSYEQYF
NA | TRBJ2-5 | TRBV11-3 | TGTGCCAGCACCTCCGGAGAGACCCAGTACTTC | CASTSGETQYF
NA | TRBJ2-2 | TRBV18 | TGTGCCAGCTCACCGGTACTGGACAGAAGGAACACCGGGGAGCTGTTTTTT | CASSPVLDRRNTGELFF
NA | TRBJ2-1 | TRBV4-2 | TGTGCCAGCAGCCAAGATTACAGTAGCTCCTACAATGAGCAGTTCTTC | CASSQDYSSSYNEQFF